The sample holds many counts of the clone carrying this T cell receptor (beta chain). Its target is unknown. This entry belongs to a study of Graves' ophthalmopathy and Graves' hyperthyroidism. V shed 1 base and J shed 6 bases, with 12 bases lying between them. Germline CDR1 and CDR2: SQVTM and ANQGSEA. This CDR3 has 13 residues. Other autoimmune diseases, uncontrolled infections, pregnancy or lactation ruled patients out of participation. Amplification of TCR beta CDR3 regions used RNA transcripts. HTBI primers primed a first-round RT-PCR, and a second-round multiplex PCR followed. TCRdb independently ran MiXCR on the multiplex PCR reads; one entry per CDR3 protein. The sample contains hundreds of thousands of distinct CDR3 sequences, over 15% of which appear only once. The study's findings and limits: With less than 90% sensitivity and roughly 80% specificity, a 13-signature model separated ophthalmopathy from stable hyperthyroidism. Among expanded thyroid clonotypes above 0.001 frequency, most also occurred in blood.

Sequences were obtained from peripheral blood. V is TRBV29-1 and J is TRBJ1-1; D is unresolved. The source is a woman under 30 with stable Graves' hyperthyroidism. The CDR3 loop is CSVEGGSKAEAFF. For the CDR3, the DNA is TGCAGCGTTGAAGGGGGAAGTAAGGCTGAAGCTTTCTTT.